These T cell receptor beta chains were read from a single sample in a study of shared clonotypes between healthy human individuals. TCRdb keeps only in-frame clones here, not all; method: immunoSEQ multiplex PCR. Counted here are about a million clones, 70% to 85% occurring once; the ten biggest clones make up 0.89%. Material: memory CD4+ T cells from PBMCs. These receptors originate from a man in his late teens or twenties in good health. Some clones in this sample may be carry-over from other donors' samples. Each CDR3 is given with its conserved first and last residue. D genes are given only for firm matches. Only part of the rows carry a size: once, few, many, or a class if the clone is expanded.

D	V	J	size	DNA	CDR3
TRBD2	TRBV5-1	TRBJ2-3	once	TGCGCCAGCAGGGTCCAAGCGGGAGGGCCCTCAACAGATACGCAGTATTTT	CASRVQAGGPSTDTQYF
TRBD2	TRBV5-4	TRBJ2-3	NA	TGTGCCAGCACAACCCTAGCGGGAGGCTGGGGAGATACGCAGTATTTT	CASTTLAGGWGDTQYF
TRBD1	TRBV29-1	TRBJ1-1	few	TGCAGCGTGAACAGGGGCACTGAAGCTTTCTTT	CSVNRGTEAFF
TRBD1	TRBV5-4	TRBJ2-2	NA	TGTGCCAGCAGCTTCAGGGGGCCCTACACCGGGGAGCTGTTTTTT	CASSFRGPYTGELFF
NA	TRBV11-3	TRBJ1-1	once	TGTGCCAGCAGCGCCGGACCGCGAGGGAAGGACACTGAAGCTTTCTTT	CASSAGPRGKDTEAFF
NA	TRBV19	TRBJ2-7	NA	TGTGCCAGTAGTCCCGGGGGATTGTCTGGCTACGAGCAGTACTTC	CASSPGGLSGYEQYF
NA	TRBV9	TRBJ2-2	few	TGTGCCAGCAGCCTACTGGGGAACACCGGGGAGCTGTTTTTT	CASSLLGNTGELFF
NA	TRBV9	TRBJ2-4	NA	TGTGCCAGCAGCCAACCAGAGGCTATGAGCATTCAGTACTTC	CASSQPEAMSIQYF
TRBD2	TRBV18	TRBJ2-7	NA	TGTGCCAGCTCACCGGTTAGCGGGAGGCTTAAAGAGCAGTACTTC	CASSPVSGRLKEQYF
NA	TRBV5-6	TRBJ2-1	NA	TGTGCCAGCAGCTTCGGAGACGATCAGTTCTTC	CASSFGDDQFF
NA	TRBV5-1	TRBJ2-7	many	TGCGCCAGCAGCGTTTCCAGGGGCTACGAGCAGTACTTC	CASSVSRGYEQYF
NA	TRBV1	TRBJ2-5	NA	TGCACCAGCAGCCAAGATCGGTACCAAGAGACCCAGTACTTC	CTSSQDRYQETQYF
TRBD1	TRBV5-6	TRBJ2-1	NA	TGTGCCAGCAGCCCGGGACAGGGGGCGCGCAATGAGCAGTTCTTC	CASSPGQGARNEQFF
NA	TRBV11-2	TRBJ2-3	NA	TGTGCCAGCAGTCCCCACTCGTTCACAGATACGCAGTATTTT	CASSPHSFTDTQYF
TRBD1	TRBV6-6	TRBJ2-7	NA	TGTGCCGCTAGGGACAGGGACACCTCCTACGAGCAGTACTTC	CAARDRDTSYEQYF
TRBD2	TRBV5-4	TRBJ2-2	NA	TGTGCCAGCAGCTTTAATCCGGGGGGCACCGGGGAGCTGTTTTTT	CASSFNPGGTGELFF
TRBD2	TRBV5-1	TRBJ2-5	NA	TGCGCCAGCAGCTTCGGACTAGCGGAGGGAGAGACCCAGTACTTC	CASSFGLAEGETQYF
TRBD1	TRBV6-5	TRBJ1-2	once	TGTGCCAGCAGTAGAGGGCCCGGGACAGGGTATGGCTACACCTTC	CASSRGPGTGYGYTF
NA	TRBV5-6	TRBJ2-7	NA	TGTGCCAGCAGCTGGGGACATTTTGCCTACGAGCAGTACTTC	CASSWGHFAYEQYF
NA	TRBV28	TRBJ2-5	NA	TGTGCCAGCACCACCAACGGGGCGGCTCAGTACTTC	CASTTNGAAQYF
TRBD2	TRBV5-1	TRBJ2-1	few	TGCGCCAGCAGCTTGGGACTAGCGGGACTCAATGAGCAGTTCTTC	CASSLGLAGLNEQFF
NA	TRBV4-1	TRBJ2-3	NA	TGCGCCAGCAGCCAACTTTCCCTACCCGGCACAGATACGCAGTATTTT	CASSQLSLPGTDTQYF
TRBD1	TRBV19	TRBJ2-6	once	TGTGCCAGTAGTCTGGGACAGAACTCTGGGGCCAACGTCCTGACTTTC	CASSLGQNSGANVLTF
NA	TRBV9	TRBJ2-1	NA	TGTGCCAGCAGCGGGGCCGGGACCCCCAAGGGTGAGCAGTTCTTC	CASSGAGTPKGEQFF
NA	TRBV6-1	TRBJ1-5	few	TGTGCCAGCAGTGAAGCCTTCTACAGGGAGGCCGATCAGCCCCAGCATTTT	CASSEAFYREADQPQHF
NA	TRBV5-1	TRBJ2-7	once	TGCGCCAGCAGCCGGACGTCCAGCTACGAGCAGTACTTC	CASSRTSSYEQYF
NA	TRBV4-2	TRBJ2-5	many	TGTGCCAGCAGCCAAGCGGGAGAGACCCAGTACTTC	CASSQAGETQYF
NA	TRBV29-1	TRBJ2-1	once	TGCAGCGTTCGAAACGGGAGCAGCTACAATGAGCAGTTCTTC	CSVRNGSSYNEQFF
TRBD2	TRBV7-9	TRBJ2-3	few	TGTGCCAGCAGCCGAACTAGCGGGAGAATCACAGATACGCAGTATTTT	CASSRTSGRITDTQYF
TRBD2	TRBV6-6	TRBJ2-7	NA	TGTGCCAGCAGTTACTCGATCGGTGCGGGAGAGGGTGAGCAGTACTTC	CASSYSIGAGEGEQYF
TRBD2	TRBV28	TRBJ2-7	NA	TGTGCCAGCAGTTTATGGGGGGGGGTGGCGGGACCCGAGCAGTACTTC	CASSLWGGVAGPEQYF
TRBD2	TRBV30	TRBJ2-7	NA	TGTGCCTGGAGCGGACTAGCCCCCTACGAGCAGTACTTC	CAWSGLAPYEQYF
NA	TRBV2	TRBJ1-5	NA	TGTGCCAGCAGCCTTACAGGGTTTAGCAATCAGCCCCAGCATTTT	CASSLTGFSNQPQHF
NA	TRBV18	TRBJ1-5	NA	TGTGCCAGCTCCCCTTCGGCAGGAGATCAGCCCCAGCATTTT	CASSPSAGDQPQHF
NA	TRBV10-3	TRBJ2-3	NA	NA	CAVGPGTDTQYF
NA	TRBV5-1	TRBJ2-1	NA	TGCGCCAGCAGCTTGGTCAGGGGAGAGGACAATGAGCAGTTCTTC	CASSLVRGEDNEQFF
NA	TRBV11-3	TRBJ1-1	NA	TGTGCCAGCAGCTCCCGGGGCACTGAAGCTTTCTTT	CASSSRGTEAFF
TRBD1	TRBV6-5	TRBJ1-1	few	TGTGCCAGCAGTAACAGGGGATGGAACACTGAAGCTTTCTTT	CASSNRGWNTEAFF
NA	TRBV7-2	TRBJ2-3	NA	TGTGCCAGCAGCTTAGTTGGCGGACGCACAGATACGCAGTATTTT	CASSLVGGRTDTQYF
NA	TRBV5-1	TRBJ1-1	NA	TGCGCCAGCAGCCCGGGTGGGACACAAAACACTGAAGCTTTCTTT	CASSPGGTQNTEAFF
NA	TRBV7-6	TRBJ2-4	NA	TGTGCCAGCAGCTTAGCGTTGTCCCTAGGCGTTTGGTACTTC	CASSLALSLGVWYF
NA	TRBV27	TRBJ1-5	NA	TGTGCCAGCAGTCGGAGGAGGGATCAGCCCCAGCATTTT	CASSRRRDQPQHF
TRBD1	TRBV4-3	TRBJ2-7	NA	TGCGCCAGCAGCCAAGTACCGACAGGGCGCGACGAGCAGTACTTC	CASSQVPTGRDEQYF
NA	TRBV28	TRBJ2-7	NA	TGTGCCAGCAGTTTGCGGACTACCTACGAGCAGTACTTC	CASSLRTTYEQYF